This T cell receptor beta chain was recovered during a study of cytomegalovirus exposure and HLA in healthy donors. Losses at the gene ends were 3 bases for V and 0 bases for J; bases not matched to a gene: 5. CDR1 SEHNR and CDR2 FQNEAQ come from the germline V gene (reference sequence). The length of the CDR3 is 16 residues. Concerning this clone: No antigen is known for it.

Whole-study findings and limits: For most subjects, TCR beta sequences were reported to predict HLA-A and HLA-B alleles with accuracy. Cytomegalovirus-associated status was assigned to 150 to 200 TCR beta chains. It was likely that a cluster of highly shared sequence variants was a sequencing artifact.

The study ran its PCR with 60 Vbeta and 13 Jbeta primers. The protocol was immunoSEQ multiplex PCR, while the TCRdb copy is restricted to in-frame clones and leaves out a portion. The sample shows hundreds of thousands of clones, 85% to 90% of them seen only once. The chain carries TRBV7-9 and TRBJ2-3; 8 bases line up with TRBD2. The sequenced material came from PBMCs. This clonotype was sampled from a woman aged 18-29 years in good health and CMV-seronegative. DNA of the CDR3: TGTGCCAGCAGCTTCGGGACTAGTGAGAGCACAGATACGCAGTATTTT. Its protein product is CASSFGTSESTDTQYF.